This T cell receptor (beta chain) was found in a study of blood T cells in healthy people across ages. A second PCR of 7 to 11 cycles used a sample-barcoded 5' primer and a J-beta primer mix. TCRdb re-called the 5' RACE reads through MiXCR, storing one row per CDR3 protein. The sample records fewer than 1 million distinct CDR3 sequences, under 45% being singletons. General observations from the study: Estimates based on one million T cells were treated as lower bounds. Greater diversity and more naive CD4+ cells were seen in long-lived donors than in aged donors.

Worth noting for this clonotype: Antigen: not known.

The sequence came from a man aged 60 to 75 in good health. The specimen was blood.

This CDR3 reads CASSVRRDQETQYF. The CDR3 DNA reads as TGTGCCAGCAGCGTACGACGGGACCAAGAGACCCAGTACTTC. The chain carries TRBV7-9 and TRBJ2-5; unclear D gene. CDR1 and CDR2 from the germline V gene are SEHNR and FQNEAQ (reference sequence). The CDR3 covers 14 residues. The ends were cut back, 5 bases at V and 0 bases at J, with 10 bases in the middle. Combining the CDR3 with reference TRBV7-9 and TRBJ2-5 gives the whole variable domain DTGVSQNPRHKITKRGQNVTFRCDPISEHNRLYWYRQTLGQGPEFLTYFQNEAQLEKSRLLSDRFSAERPKGSFSTLEIQRTEQGDSAMYLCASSVRRDQETQYFGPGTRLLVL.